This T cell receptor beta chain comes out of a study of Graves' ophthalmopathy and Graves' hyperthyroidism. RNA transcripts were the source from which TCR beta CDR3 regions were amplified. HTBI-primed first-round RT-PCR preceded second-round multiplex PCR. TCRdb reprocessed the multiplex PCR reads via MiXCR and lists one record per CDR3 protein. The table includes just over 400,000 distinct CDR3 sequences, roughly 21% detected once. This clonotype was counted at least ten times. Trimming shortened V by 6 bases and J by 5 bases, and 13 bases separated the two germline ends. The CDR3 runs to 13 residues. From fresh peripheral blood, roughly 11 ml in volume, the PBMCs were obtained.

Sample: peripheral blood. This receptor was obtained from a woman aged 18-30 years with stable Graves' hyperthyroidism. The chain couples TRBV12-3 or TRBV12-4 to TRBJ1-1, with D tentatively TRBD1 (6 bases). Written as DNA, the CDR3 is TGTGCCAGCAGCCAAAGGGGGGGGACTGAAGCTTTCTTT. Translation: CASSQRGGTEAFF.